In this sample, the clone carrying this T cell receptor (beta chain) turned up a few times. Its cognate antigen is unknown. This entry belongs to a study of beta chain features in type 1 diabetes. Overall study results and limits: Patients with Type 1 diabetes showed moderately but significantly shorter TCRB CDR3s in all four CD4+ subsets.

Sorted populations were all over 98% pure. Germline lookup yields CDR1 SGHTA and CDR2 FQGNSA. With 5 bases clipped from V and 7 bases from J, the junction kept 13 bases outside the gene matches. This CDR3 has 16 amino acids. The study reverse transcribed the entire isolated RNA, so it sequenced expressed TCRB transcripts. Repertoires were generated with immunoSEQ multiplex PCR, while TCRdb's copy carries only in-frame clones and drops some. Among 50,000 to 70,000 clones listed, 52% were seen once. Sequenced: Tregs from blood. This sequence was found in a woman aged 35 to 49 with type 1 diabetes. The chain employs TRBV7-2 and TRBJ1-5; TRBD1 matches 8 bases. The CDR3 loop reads CASSRDRGGIEQPQHF. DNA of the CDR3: TGTGCCAGCAGCCGAGACAGGGGTGGAATAGAGCAGCCCCAGCATTTT.